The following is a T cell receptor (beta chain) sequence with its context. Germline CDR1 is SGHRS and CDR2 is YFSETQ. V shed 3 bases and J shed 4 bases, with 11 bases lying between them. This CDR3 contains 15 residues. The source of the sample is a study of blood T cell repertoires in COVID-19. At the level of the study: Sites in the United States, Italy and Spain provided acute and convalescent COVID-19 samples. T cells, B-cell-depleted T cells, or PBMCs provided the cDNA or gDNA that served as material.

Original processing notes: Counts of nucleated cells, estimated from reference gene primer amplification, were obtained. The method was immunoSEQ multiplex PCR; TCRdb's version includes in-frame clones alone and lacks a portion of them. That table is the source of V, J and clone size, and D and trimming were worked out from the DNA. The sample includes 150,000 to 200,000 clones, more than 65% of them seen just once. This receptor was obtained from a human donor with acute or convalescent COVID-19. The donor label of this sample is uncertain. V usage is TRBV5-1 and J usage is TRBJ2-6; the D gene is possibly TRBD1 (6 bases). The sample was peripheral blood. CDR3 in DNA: TGCGCCAGCAGCTCTTCAGGGGACGGGGCCAACGTCCTGACTTTC. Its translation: CASSSSGDGANVLTF. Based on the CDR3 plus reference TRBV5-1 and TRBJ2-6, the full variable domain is KAGVTQTPRYLIKTRGQQVTLSCSPISGHRSVSWYQQTPGQGLQFLFEYFSETQRNKGNFPGRFSGRQFSNSRSEMNVSTLELGDSALYLCASSSSGDGANVLTFGAGSRLTVL.